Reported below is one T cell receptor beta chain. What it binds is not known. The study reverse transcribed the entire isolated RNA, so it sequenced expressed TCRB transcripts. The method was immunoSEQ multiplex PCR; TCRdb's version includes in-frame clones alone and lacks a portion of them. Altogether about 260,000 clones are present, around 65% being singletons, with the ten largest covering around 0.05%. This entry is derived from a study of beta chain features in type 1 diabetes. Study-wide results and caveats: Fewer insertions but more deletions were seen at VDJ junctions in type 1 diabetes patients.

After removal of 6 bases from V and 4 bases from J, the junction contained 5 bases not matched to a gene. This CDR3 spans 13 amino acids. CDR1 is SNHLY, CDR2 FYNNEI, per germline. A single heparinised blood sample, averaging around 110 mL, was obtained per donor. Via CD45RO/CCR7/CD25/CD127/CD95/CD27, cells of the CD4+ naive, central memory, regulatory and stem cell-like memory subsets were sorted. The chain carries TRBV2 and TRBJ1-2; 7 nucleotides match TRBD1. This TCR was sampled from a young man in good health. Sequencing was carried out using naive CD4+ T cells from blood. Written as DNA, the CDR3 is TGTGCCAGCAGCGTGGGGACAGTCTATGGCTACACCTTC. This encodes CASSVGTVYGYTF.